These T cell receptor beta chains were read from a single sample in a study of T-cell reconstitution after alpha-beta-depleted transplantation in children. One entry per CDR3 protein, called by TCRdb with MiXCR from the PCR reads. The table has about 90,000 distinct CDR3 sequences, less than 20% seen once. The sample here was PBMCs, mostly from graft donor cells, taken 180 days after TCRalphabeta/CD19-depleted stem cell transplant. These receptors came from a male patient aged 2 to 9 who had a stem cell transplant for acute lymphoblastic leukemia, so the T cells may come from the graft donor. CDR3s include the opening cysteine and the closing phenylalanine or tryptophan. A D gene is named only where the DNA matches it firmly. Rows may omit the clone size; those that give it use once, few, many or a size class.

J,D,V,size,DNA,CDR3
TRBJ2-7,TRBD2,TRBV29-1,many,TGCAGCGTGGCCGGGACTAGCTCCTACGAGCAGTACTTC,CSVAGTSSYEQYF
TRBJ1-1,TRBD1,TRBV19,.,TGTGCCAGTATTCCGGACAGGGGTCGCGCTGAAGCTTTCTTT,CASIPDRGRAEAFF
TRBJ2-7,.,TRBV27,few,TGTGCCAGCAGTTTGATCCGGAGGGGGATCTACGAGCAGTACTTC,CASSLIRRGIYEQYF
TRBJ2-3,.,TRBV12-3/TRBV12-4,few,TGTGCCAGCAGTCTAGCGCCAGATACGCAGTATTTT,CASSLAPDTQYF
TRBJ2-2,TRBD2,TRBV12-3/TRBV12-4,few,TGTGCCAGCAGGAATCTAGCGGGGGGTCTCGGGGAGCTGTTTTTT,CASRNLAGGLGELFF
TRBJ1-2,.,TRBV6-1,few,TGTGCCAGCAGTTATACGCTTAACTATGGCTACACCTTC,CASSYTLNYGYTF
TRBJ2-2,.,TRBV9,.,TGTGCCAGCAGCGTAGGTCCCCCAGGAACCGGGGAGCTGTTTTTT,CASSVGPPGTGELFF
TRBJ1-5,.,TRBV20-1,many,TGCAGTGTACGGGGCTATAGCAATCAGCCCCAGCATTTT,CSVRGYSNQPQHF
TRBJ2-2,TRBD1,TRBV10-3,.,TGTGCCATCAGAGGGACAGTCAACACCGGGGAGCTGTTTTTT,CAIRGTVNTGELFF
TRBJ2-2,.,TRBV7-2,.,TGTGCCAGCAGCTTAGCTCTAGCTGCGAACACCGGGGAGCTGTTTTTT,CASSLALAANTGELFF
TRBJ1-5,.,TRBV7-2,.,TGTGCCAGCAGCTTATCTGTGGCGTATAGCAATCAGCCCCAGCATTTT,CASSLSVAYSNQPQHF
TRBJ2-7,.,TRBV3-1,.,TGTGCCAGCAGCCCCCTCCGGGGCCCCTACGAGCAGTACTTC,CASSPLRGPYEQYF
TRBJ1-1,.,TRBV7-8,medium-sized,TGTGCCAGCAGCTTAGGACAGTTGGTCGCTGAAGCTTTCTTT,CASSLGQLVAEAFF
TRBJ1-5,TRBD1,TRBV15,few,TGTGCCACCAGCAGAGGCGCGACAGGGGGCAATCAGCCCCAGCATTTT,CATSRGATGGNQPQHF
TRBJ1-2,TRBD1,TRBV12-3/TRBV12-4,.,TGTGCCAGCAGCCTCCGGGACAGGGGGGGCTACACCTTC,CASSLRDRGGYTF
TRBJ2-1,TRBD2,TRBV7-2,few,TGTGCCAGCAGCTCCGACGGGGGGGACTACAATGAGCAGTTCTTC,CASSSDGGDYNEQFF
TRBJ1-4,.,TRBV20-1,many,TGCAGTGCTAGAGATCTCACGGATGAAAAACTGTTTTTT,CSARDLTDEKLFF
TRBJ2-7,TRBD1,TRBV20-1,many,TGCAGTGCTGACCGGTTGACCCCGATGGACAGGGGCAGGTTGAACGAGCAGTACTTC,CSADRLTPMDRGRLNEQYF